A selection of T cell receptor beta chains follows, all from one sample in a study of blood T cell repertoires in COVID-19. Some clones are missing from TCRdb's copy, which holds only in-frame ones; the method was immunoSEQ multiplex PCR. The sample has roughly 270,000 clones, approximately 81% seen once. The sample comprised PBMCs or T cells enriched from blood (not recorded which). The receptors stem from a woman in her fifties or sixties who had recovered from COVID-19. Each CDR3 is given with its conserved first and last residue. Fields, in order: CDR3 length, clone size, D gene, V gene, J gene, CDR3 DNA, CDR3 protein. A D gene is named only where the DNA matches it firmly. Clone sizes are given selectively: once, few, many, or a class where the clone is expanded.

15	NA	TRBD1	TRBV9	TRBJ1-2	TGTGCCAGCAGCGTAGCCGACAGGGCGTTCTATGGCTACACCTTC	CASSVADRAFYGYTF
13	NA	NA	TRBV5-1	TRBJ2-1	TGCGCCAGCACCTCCGGGGTCGATAATGAGCAGTTCTTC	CASTSGVDNEQFF
14	medium-sized	NA	TRBV11-3	TRBJ2-7	TGTGCCAGCAGCCGATCGGCAGGGACCTACGAGCAGTACTTC	CASSRSAGTYEQYF
12	NA	TRBD1	TRBV29-1	TRBJ1-5	TGCAGCGTGGGACAGAGTAATCAGCCCCAGCATTTT	CSVGQSNQPQHF
19	many	NA	TRBV4-1	TRBJ1-2	TGCGCCAGCAGCCTACCCATCCCCCCCAGGGGTCAAGCTAACTATGGCTACACCTTC	CASSLPIPPRGQANYGYTF
12	few	NA	TRBV11-1	TRBJ1-2	TGTGCCAGCAGCATAGACAGCTATGGCTACACCTTC	CASSIDSYGYTF
14	NA	NA	TRBV7-2	TRBJ1-6	TGTGCCAGCAGGGGCTGGGGGCAAAGTTCACCCCTCCACTTT	CASRGWGQSSPLHF
14	NA	NA	TRBV11-2	TRBJ1-1	TGTGCCAGCAGACGCGACAGGCTGAACACTGAAGCTTTCTTT	CASRRDRLNTEAFF
14	NA	TRBD1	TRBV29-1	TRBJ1-2	TGCAGCGTTGAAGCCAGGACAGGGCCATTTGGCTACACCTTC	CSVEARTGPFGYTF
16	NA	NA	TRBV2	TRBJ1-5	TGTGCCAGCAATCCGGGCGGGGGGATCGCCAATCAGCCCCAGCATTTT	CASNPGGGIANQPQHF
13	once	TRBD1	TRBV30	TRBJ2-7	TGTGCCTGGAGAAGACAGGGTAACTACGAGCAGTACTTC	CAWRRQGNYEQYF